This T cell receptor beta chain emerged from a study of CD8+CD57+ T cells in acquired aplastic anemia. In the study overall: Sorted CD4+ and CD8+ cells gave a mean 3.2 ug DNA, range roughly 0.18 to 30 ug.

TCR beta VDJ and CDR3 were profiled, and genomic DNA was the template. TCRdb analysed the reads with MiXCR anew, one entry per CDR3 protein. This repertoire shows some 140,000 distinct CDR3 sequences, 35% to 50% found once; its top ten account for under 9%. Losses at the gene ends were 5 bases for V and 5 bases for J; bases not matched to a gene: 11. Germline V gene data show CDR1 as SEHNR and CDR2 as FQNEAQ (reference sequence). The CDR3 totals 16 residues. The V and J genes are TRBV7-9 and TRBJ2-5; TRBD1 aligns across 10 bases. The specimen was sorted CD4+, CD8+, or CD8+CD57+ T cells (not recorded which) from PBMCs. The sequence was collected from a human donor in good health, serving as a control. The CDR3 reads CASSPKGDRGVETQYF. The CDR3 DNA is TGTGCCAGCAGCCCAAAGGGGGACAGGGGAGTGGAGACCCAGTACTTC. Together with reference TRBV7-9 and TRBJ2-5, the CDR3 gives the full variable domain: DTGVSQNPRHKITKRGQNVTFRCDPISEHNRLYWYRQTLGQGPEFLTYFQNEAQLEKSRLLSDRFSAERPKGSFSTLEIQRTEQGDSAMYLCASSPKGDRGVETQYFGPGTRLLVL.